Listed below are T cell receptor beta chains from one sample, sequenced in a study of tumor-infiltrating lymphocytes in primary liver carcinoma. TCRdb ran MiXCR on the multiplex PCR reads and lists one entry per CDR3 protein. The data hold roughly 100,000 distinct CDR3 sequences, with about two thirds observed a single time. Sequencing was done on a sample of liver tumor tissue from sampling region 2. These receptors were obtained from a woman aged 55-70 years with primary liver carcinoma and hepatitis B virus infection. The CDR3 runs from the conserved cysteine through the conserved F or W. A D gene is named only where the DNA matches it firmly. For some rows the clone size is stated as once, few or many, or as a class when expanded; others skip it.

clone_size j_call v_call d_call cdr3_nt cdr3_aa
- TRBJ2-4 TRBV6-1 - TGTGCCAGCAGTGGACGGGCCAGTGGTATCCAAAACATTCAGTACTTC CASSGRASGIQNIQYF
many TRBJ2-6 TRBV7-9 - TGTGCCAGCAGCTTGGAGGACATCGGGGCCAACGTCCTGACTTTC CASSLEDIGANVLTF
once TRBJ2-3 TRBV6-1 TRBD1 TGTGCCAGCAGTGACGTTAATACGACAGGGGGGGTTCAAGATACGCAGTATTTT CASSDVNTTGGVQDTQYF
- TRBJ1-2 TRBV24-1 TRBD1 TGTGCCACCAGTGTCGACAGGGGATTTGGCTACACCTTC CATSVDRGFGYTF
- TRBJ1-1 TRBV7-9 - TGTGCCAGCACCTTAACAGGGTGTGGCACTGAAGCTTTCTTT CASTLTGCGTEAFF
- TRBJ2-3 TRBV11-2 - TGTGCCAGCGGGCCCTCTGCGATTAGCACAGATACGCAATATTTT CASGPSAISTDTQYF
- TRBJ2-6 TRBV18 - TGTGACAGCTCACCACCAGGGGCTGGGGCCAACGTCCTGACTTTC CDSSPPGAGANVLTF
few TRBJ2-7 TRBV10-3 TRBD1 TGTGCCATCAGTCACACGACAGGGTCCTACGAGCAGTACTTC CAISHTTGSYEQYF
few TRBJ2-5 TRBV18 - TGTGCCAGCTCACCCGCAGGGCCCCGAGAGACCCAGTACTTC CASSPAGPRETQYF
few TRBJ1-4 TRBV5-1 TRBD1 TGCGCCAGCAGCGTCGGACAGGTTAATGAAAAACTGTTTTTT CASSVGQVNEKLFF
many TRBJ1-3 TRBV6-1 - TGTGCCAGCAGTGCGGCCCAAGGAAACACCATATATTTT CASSAAQGNTIYF
- TRBJ2-2 TRBV11-3 TRBD2 TGTGCCAGCAGCTTAGTCCGACTAGCGCGAACACCGGAGCTGTTTTTT CASSLVRLARTPELFF
- TRBJ2-7 TRBV11-2 TRBD2 TGTACCAGCAGCTTTGAGAGGGGGGGACTAGCGATACAGTACTTC CTSSFERGGLAIQYF
once TRBJ2-1 TRBV5-4 - TGTGCCAACAGCCTCTCTTCGGAGCAGTTCTTC CANSLSSEQFF
- TRBJ1-5 TRBV20-1 - TGCAGTCCTAGGGGGACGCTGAATCAGCCCCAGCATTTT CSPRGTLNQPQHF
few TRBJ2-7 TRBV28 TRBD2 TGTGCCAGCTCTTGGGCTAGCGGACCCATCCACGAGCAGTACTTC CASSWASGPIHEQYF
- TRBJ1-2 TRBV7-9 - TGTGCCAGCAGCTTAGTCGGTGTAGGCTATGGCTACACCTTC CASSLVGVGYGYTF
- TRBJ2-7 TRBV29-1 - TGCAGCGCCACCATAGGGTATTCCTACGAGCAGTACTTC CSATIGYSYEQYF
once TRBJ1-6 TRBV11-2 - TGTACCAGCAGCTTAGAGCCGGGTTCACGCATCCACTTT CTSSLEPGSRIHF
- TRBJ2-7 TRBV28 - TGTGCCAGCAGTTTTAGGGGACTGTTCCCCTACGAGCAGTACTTC CASSFRGLFPYEQYF
- TRBJ2-7 TRBV11-2 - TGTGTCAGCAGCTTAGAAACTGCGGGGACATACGAGCAGTACTTC CVSSLETAGTYEQYF
few TRBJ1-2 TRBV4-1 - TGCGCCAGCAGCCAAGAGAGGGCTGGCTACGCCTTC CASSQERAGYAF
- TRBJ1-6 TRBV4-1 - TGCACCAGCAGCCTCTACGTGAATTCACCACTCCACTTT CTSSLYVNSPLHF
- TRBJ2-1 TRBV28 - TGTGCCAGCACCTCAGGGATTGAACTCTACAATGAGCAGTTCTTC CASTSGIELYNEQFF
- TRBJ2-7 TRBV11-3 TRBD1 TGTGCCCGCAGGCCAGGGACAGGGGGCAACTACGAGCAGTACTTC CARRPGTGGNYEQYF
- TRBJ2-1 TRBV6-6 - TGTGCCTGCAGTTACTCGCATCCAGGCGGGGCTAGATACAATGAGCAGTTCTTC CACSYSHPGGARYNEQFF
once TRBJ2-1 TRBV12-3/TRBV12-4 - TGTGCCAGTCGACAGCATGAGCAGTTCTTC CASRQHEQFF
- TRBJ2-1 TRBV6-4 TRBD1 TGTGCCAGCAGTGACTGGGGGCAGGGGGCTGAGCAGTTCTTC CASSDWGQGAEQFF
- TRBJ2-1 TRBV11-3 TRBD2 TGTGTCAGCAGCCCTCTGGGTAGCGGGAACAATAAGCAGTTCTTC CVSSPLGSGNNKQFF
many TRBJ1-1 TRBV12-3/TRBV12-4 - TGTGCCAGCAGTTCAACAAGGAACACTAAAGCTTTCTTT CASSSTRNTKAFF
many TRBJ2-2 TRBV6-1 - TGTGCCAGCAGAGCAGGGCTGGAGAACACCGGGGAGCTGTTTTTT CASRAGLENTGELFF
many TRBJ2-3 TRBV28 - TGTGCCAGCAGTTCCCCCAGCACAGATACGCAGTATTTT CASSSPSTDTQYF
many TRBJ2-7 TRBV14 TRBD1 TGTGCCAGCAGCCCAAGGACAGGGGGCGTGGACGAGCAGTACTTC CASSPRTGGVDEQYF
many TRBJ2-7 TRBV29-1 TRBD2 TGCAGCGTTGGGGGGCTAGCGGGAGCCGAGCAGTACTTC CSVGGLAGAEQYF
- TRBJ2-3 TRBV29-1 - TGCAGCGTTGACGGTGGAAGCACAGATACTCAGTATTTT CSVDGGSTDTQYF
- TRBJ2-3 TRBV11-2 - TGTGCCAGCAGCTTAACTTCGTCCACAGATACGCAGTATTTT CASSLTSSTDTQYF
- TRBJ2-3 TRBV20-1 - TGCAGTGCCTACCCTGGAGATAAGCAGTATTTT CSAYPGDKQYF
many TRBJ1-1 TRBV4-1 - TGCGCCAGCAGCCGGGGCAGGTTGAACACTGAAGCTTTCTTT CASSRGRLNTEAFF
few TRBJ2-3 TRBV29-1 TRBD2 TGCAGTGCCACTAGCGGTAGCACAGATACGCAGTATTTT CSATSGSTDTQYF
once TRBJ2-7 TRBV13 - TGTGCCGGCAGCATAGTAGACAGAGACGAGCAGTACTTC CAGSIVDRDEQYF
- TRBJ1-3 TRBV4-2 - TGTGCCAGCAGCCTGGGGGAATTGCACGGAAACACCATATATTTT CASSLGELHGNTIYF
- TRBJ1-1 TRBV6-5 - TGTGCCAGCAGTACTATGGGACGGCAGAACACTGAAGCTTTCTTT CASSTMGRQNTEAFF
- TRBJ1-4 TRBV28 - TGTGCCAGCAGGGGGGGGGGAAATCTCCATGAAAAACTGTTTTTT CASRGGGNLHEKLFF
- TRBJ1-2 TRBV2 - - CASSQQGDYGCTF
few TRBJ2-1 TRBV7-3 TRBD1 TGTGCCAGCAGCAAGACCCGGGACAGGGTTCACAATGAGCAGTTCTTC CASSKTRDRVHNEQFF
- TRBJ2-3 TRBV11-2 TRBD2 TGTGCCAGTAGCTTAGATCTAAGTGGGTTAGCGGGAGAATGGATAGATACCCAGTATTTT CASSLDLSGLAGEWIDTQYF
- TRBJ2-7 TRBV4-2 TRBD1 TGTGCCAGCAGCCGAGGGGGTCTGGGACAGGGGGCTAGCGAGCAGTACTTC CASSRGGLGQGASEQYF
- TRBJ1-1 TRBV29-1 - TGCAGCATTGATCAGGGATCGCCTTTCTTT CSIDQGSPFF
- TRBJ2-2 TRBV29-1 - TGCAGTGTTGGGTTGGGGGCTGGGGAGCTGTTTTTT CSVGLGAGELFF
- TRBJ1-1 TRBV11-1 - TGTGCCAGCAGCTCGCGGATCGGGACGTCGAACACTGAAGCTTTCTTT CASSSRIGTSNTEAFF
- TRBJ2-6 TRBV13 TRBD1 TGTGCCAGCAGCTTAGTGCGGACAGGGATGGCTGGGGCCAACGTCCTGACTTTC CASSLVRTGMAGANVLTF
- TRBJ2-7 TRBV20-1 TRBD2 TGCAGTGCTAATCCAGCTAGCGGGAGATCCCACGAGCAGTACTTC CSANPASGRSHEQYF
once TRBJ1-1 TRBV19 - TGTGCCAGTAGTATTGTTCCCGACGGATGCACTGAAGCTTTCTTT CASSIVPDGCTEAFF
- TRBJ2-3 TRBV5-1 - TGCGTCAGTAGCTTGGCAGGGGCGGGAGATACGCAGTATTTT CVSSLAGAGDTQYF
- TRBJ2-1 TRBV6-5 - TGTGCCAGCAGTTACGGGCGTGAGGGGATTGAGCAGTTCTTC CASSYGREGIEQFF
- TRBJ2-1 TRBV29-1 - TGCAGCGTTGCGCTAGATGTTGATCAGTCCTTC CSVALDVDQSF
- TRBJ2-7 TRBV5-1 - TGCGCCAGCAGCCGGGGACACACAATTAGCTCCTACGAGCAGTACTTC CASSRGHTISSYEQYF
few TRBJ2-1 TRBV10-3 - TGCGCCTTCAATGAGGGAAATAGCGGTTCTGGACAGTTCTTC CAFNEGNSGSGQFF
- TRBJ2-7 TRBV11-2 TRBD2 TGTGCTAGCAGCTTAGAGGGTAGCGGGCGTTACGAGCAGTGCTTC CASSLEGSGRYEQCF